Sequencing of this TCR beta chain was carried out in a study of blood T cells in healthy people across ages. Study-level points and caveats: PBMCs were not sorted, which prevented a conclusive comparison of naive versus antigen-experienced cells. Across the age range, TCR beta diversity per million T cells fell in a roughly linear way.

This clonotype showed up just a few times. Its antigen remains unidentified. It was with a sample-barcoded 5' primer and a J-beta primer mix that a second PCR of about 6 to 12 cycles was run. TCRdb re-analysed the 5' RACE reads in MiXCR, keeping a single row per CDR3 protein. The table has hundreds of thousands of distinct CDR3 sequences, approximately 30% seen once. Samples each yielded at least 5.5 micrograms of total RNA. V was trimmed by 9 bases and J by 2 bases, leaving 9 bases between them. The CDR3 sequence is 12 residues long. From germline, CDR1 is KGHDR and CDR2 SFDVKD. This chain connects TRBV24-1 to TRBJ2-5, with D perhaps TRBD1 (6 bases). This clonotype originated in a woman aged 80 or over in good health. The specimen was blood. This chain's CDR3 is CATGQNQETQYF. For the CDR3, the DNA is TGTGCCACCGGACAGAATCAAGAGACCCAGTACTTC.